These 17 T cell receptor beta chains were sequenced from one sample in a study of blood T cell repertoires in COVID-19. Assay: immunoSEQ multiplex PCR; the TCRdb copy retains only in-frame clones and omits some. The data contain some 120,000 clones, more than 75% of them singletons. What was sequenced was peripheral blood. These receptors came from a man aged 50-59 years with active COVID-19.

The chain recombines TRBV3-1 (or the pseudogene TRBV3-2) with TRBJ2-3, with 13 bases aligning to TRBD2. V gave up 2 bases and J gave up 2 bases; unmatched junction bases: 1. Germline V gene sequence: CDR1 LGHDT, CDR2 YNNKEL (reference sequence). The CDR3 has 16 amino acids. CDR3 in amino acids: CASSQTSGGVTDTQYF. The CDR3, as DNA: TGTGCCAGCAGCCAAACTAGCGGGGGGGTCACAGATACGCAGTATTTT.

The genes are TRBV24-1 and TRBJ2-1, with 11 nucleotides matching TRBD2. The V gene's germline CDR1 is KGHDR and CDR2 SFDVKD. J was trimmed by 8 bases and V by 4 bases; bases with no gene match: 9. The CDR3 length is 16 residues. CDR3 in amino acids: CATSEAVAGGPDEQFF. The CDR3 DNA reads TGTGCCACCAGTGAGGCGGTAGCGGGAGGGCCCGATGAGCAGTTCTTC.

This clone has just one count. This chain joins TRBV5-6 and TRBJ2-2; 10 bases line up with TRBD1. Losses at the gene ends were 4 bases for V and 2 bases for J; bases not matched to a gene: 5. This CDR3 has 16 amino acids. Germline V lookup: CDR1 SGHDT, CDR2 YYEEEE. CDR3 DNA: TGTGCCAGCAGCCCGGGACAGGGGCCTAACACCGGGGAGCTGTTTTTT. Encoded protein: CASSPGQGPNTGELFF.

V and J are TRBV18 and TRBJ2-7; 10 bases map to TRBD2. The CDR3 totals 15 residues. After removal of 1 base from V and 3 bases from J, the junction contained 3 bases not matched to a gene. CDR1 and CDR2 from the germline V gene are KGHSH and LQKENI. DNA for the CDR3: TGTGCCAGCTCACCACTGGCTAGCGGGAGCTACGAGCAGTACGTC. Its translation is CASSPLASGSYEQYV.

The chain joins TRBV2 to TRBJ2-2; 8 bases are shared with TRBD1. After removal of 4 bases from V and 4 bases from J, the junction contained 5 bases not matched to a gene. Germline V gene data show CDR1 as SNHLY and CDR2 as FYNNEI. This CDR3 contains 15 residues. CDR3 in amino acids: CASSAGGAATGELFF. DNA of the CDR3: TGTGCCAGCAGTGCAGGGGGCGCCGCCACCGGGGAGCTGTTTTTT.

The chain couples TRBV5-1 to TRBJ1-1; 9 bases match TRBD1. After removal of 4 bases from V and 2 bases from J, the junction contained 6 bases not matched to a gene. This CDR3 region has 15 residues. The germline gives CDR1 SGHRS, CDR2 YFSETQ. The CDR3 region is CASSPGQGINTEAFF. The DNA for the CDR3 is TGCGCCAGCAGCCCTGGACAGGGGATAAACACTGAAGCTTTCTTT.

The CDR3 nucleotides read TGTGCCAGCAGTTATGACGGGAGGGCCCGAGAGACCCAGTACTTC. Protein product: CASSYDGRARETQYF. The chain is built from TRBV6-5 and TRBJ2-5; 8 nucleotides align to TRBD2. V was clipped by 3 bases and J by 4 bases; unmatched bases: 7. This CDR3 region has 15 residues. Germline V gene sequence: CDR1 MNHEY, CDR2 SVGAGI.

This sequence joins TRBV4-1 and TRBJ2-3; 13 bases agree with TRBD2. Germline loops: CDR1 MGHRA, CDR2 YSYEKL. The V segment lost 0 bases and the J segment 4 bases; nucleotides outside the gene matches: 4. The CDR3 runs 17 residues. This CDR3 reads CASSQEGLAGVPDTQYF. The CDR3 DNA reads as TGCGCCAGCAGCCAAGAAGGACTAGCGGGAGTCCCAGATACGCAGTATTTT.

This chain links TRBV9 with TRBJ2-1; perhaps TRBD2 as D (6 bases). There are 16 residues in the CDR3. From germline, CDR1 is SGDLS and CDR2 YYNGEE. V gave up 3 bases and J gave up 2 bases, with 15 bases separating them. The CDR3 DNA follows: TGTGCCAGCAGCGCGAACCTAGCGCCTCCCTACAATGAGCAGTTCTTC. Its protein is CASSANLAPPYNEQFF.

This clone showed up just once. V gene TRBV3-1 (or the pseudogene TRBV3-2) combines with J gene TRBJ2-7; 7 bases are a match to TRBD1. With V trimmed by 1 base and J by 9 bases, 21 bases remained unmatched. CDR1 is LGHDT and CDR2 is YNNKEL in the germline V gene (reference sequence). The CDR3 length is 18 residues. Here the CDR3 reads CASSQGGHLTRQDRAQYV. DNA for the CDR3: TGTGCCAGCAGCCAAGGCGGACATCTGACCCGACAAGACAGGGCGCAGTACGTC.

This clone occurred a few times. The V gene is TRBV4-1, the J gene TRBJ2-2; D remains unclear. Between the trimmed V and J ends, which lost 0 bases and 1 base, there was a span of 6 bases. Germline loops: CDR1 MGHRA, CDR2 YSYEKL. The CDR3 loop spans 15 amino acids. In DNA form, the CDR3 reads TGCGCCAGCAGCCAAGACCCGGGGAACACCGGGGAGCTGTTTTTT. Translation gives CASSQDPGNTGELFF.

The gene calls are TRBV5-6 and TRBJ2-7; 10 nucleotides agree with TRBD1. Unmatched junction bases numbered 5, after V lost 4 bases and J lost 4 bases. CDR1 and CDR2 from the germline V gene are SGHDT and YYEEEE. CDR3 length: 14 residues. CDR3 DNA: TGTGCCAGCAGCGCCGGGACAGGGGCTTACGAGCAGTACTTC. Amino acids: CASSAGTGAYEQYF.

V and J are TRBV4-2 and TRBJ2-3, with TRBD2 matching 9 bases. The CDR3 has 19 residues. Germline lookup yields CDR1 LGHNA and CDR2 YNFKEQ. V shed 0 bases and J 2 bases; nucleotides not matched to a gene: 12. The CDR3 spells CASSQDSRGSGGYTDTQYF. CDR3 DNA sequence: TGTGCCAGCAGCCAAGACTCCAGAGGGAGCGGGGGGTACACAGATACGCAGTATTTT.

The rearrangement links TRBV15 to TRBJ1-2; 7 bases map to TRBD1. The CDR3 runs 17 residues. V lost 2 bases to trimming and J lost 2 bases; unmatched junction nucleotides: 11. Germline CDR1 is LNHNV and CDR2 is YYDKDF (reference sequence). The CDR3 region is CATSRSLGQASNYGYTF. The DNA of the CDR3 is TGTGCCACCAGCAGATCACTCGGACAGGCCTCAAACTATGGCTACACCTTC.

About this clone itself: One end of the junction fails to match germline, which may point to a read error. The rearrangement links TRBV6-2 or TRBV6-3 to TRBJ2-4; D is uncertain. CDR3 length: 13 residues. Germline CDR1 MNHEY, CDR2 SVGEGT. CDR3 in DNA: TGTGCCAGCAGTTACTCGGCCATAAACATTCAGTACTTC. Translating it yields CASSYSAINIQYF.

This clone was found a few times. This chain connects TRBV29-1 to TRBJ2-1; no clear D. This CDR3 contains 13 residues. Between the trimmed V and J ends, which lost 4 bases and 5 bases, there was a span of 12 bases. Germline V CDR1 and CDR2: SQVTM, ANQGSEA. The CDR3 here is CSVARSRDNEQFF. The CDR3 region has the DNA TGCAGCGTTGCAAGGTCACGGGACAATGAGCAGTTCTTC.

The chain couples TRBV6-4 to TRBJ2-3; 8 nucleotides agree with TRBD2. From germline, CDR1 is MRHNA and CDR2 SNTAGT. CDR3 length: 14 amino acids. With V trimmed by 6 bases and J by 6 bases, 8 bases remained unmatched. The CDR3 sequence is CASRHGGAGDTQYF. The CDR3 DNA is TGTGCCAGCAGGCACGGGGGGGCTGGGGATACGCAGTATTTT.